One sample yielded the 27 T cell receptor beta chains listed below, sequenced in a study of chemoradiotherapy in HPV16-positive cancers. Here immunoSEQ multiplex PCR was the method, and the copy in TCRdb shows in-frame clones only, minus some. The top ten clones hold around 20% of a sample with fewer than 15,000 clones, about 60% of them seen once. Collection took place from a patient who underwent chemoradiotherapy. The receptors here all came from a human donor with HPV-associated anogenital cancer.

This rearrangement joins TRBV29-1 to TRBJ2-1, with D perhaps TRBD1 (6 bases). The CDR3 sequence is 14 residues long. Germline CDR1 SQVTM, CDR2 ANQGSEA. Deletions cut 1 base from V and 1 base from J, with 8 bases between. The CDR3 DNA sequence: TGCAGCGTTGAAGGCACAGGGTCCTACAATGAGCAGTTCTTC. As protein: CSVEGTGSYNEQFF.

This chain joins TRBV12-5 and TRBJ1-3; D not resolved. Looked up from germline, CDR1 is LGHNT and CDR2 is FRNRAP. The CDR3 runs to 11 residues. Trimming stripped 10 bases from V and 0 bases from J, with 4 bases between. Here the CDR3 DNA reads TGTGCTATCAGCTCTGGAAACACCATATATTTT. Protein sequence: CAISSGNTIYF. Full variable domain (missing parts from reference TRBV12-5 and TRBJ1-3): DARVTQTPRHKVTEMGQEVTMRCQPILGHNTVFWYRQTMMQGLELLAYFRNRAPLDDSGMPKDRFSAEMPDATLATLKIQPSEPRDSAVYFCAISSGNTIYFGEGSWLTVV.

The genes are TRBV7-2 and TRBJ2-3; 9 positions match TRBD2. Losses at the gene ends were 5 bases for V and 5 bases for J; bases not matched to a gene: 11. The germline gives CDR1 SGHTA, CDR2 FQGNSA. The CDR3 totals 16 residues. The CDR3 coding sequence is TGTGCCAGCAGCGTATCAGCGGGGGGATCGGGAGATACGCAGTATTTT. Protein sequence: CASSVSAGGSGDTQYF.

The CDR3 bases are TGCGCCAGCAGTTCCTTACAGGGTAATAGTTCACCCCTCCACTTT. This gives the protein CASSSLQGNSSPLHF. V is TRBV5-1 and J is TRBJ1-6, with D perhaps TRBD1 (6 bases). The ends were cut back, 5 bases at V and 9 bases at J, with 18 bases in the middle. In germline, CDR1 is SGHRS, CDR2 YFSETQ. The CDR3 sequence is 15 residues long.

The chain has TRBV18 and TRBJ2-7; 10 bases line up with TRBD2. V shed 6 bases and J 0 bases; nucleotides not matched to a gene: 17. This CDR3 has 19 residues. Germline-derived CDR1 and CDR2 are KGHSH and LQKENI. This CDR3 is CASSLDRPTLAGASYEQYF. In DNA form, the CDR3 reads TGTGCCAGCTCCCTAGACCGTCCCACGCTAGCGGGGGCCTCCTACGAGCAGTACTTC.

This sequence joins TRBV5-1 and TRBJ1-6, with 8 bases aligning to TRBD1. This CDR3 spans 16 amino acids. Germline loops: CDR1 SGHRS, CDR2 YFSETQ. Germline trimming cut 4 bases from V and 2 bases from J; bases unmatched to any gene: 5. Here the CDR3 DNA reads TGCGCCAGCAGCCAGGGGGCAGGGGCCTATAATTCACCCCTCCACTTT. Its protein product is CASSQGAGAYNSPLHF.

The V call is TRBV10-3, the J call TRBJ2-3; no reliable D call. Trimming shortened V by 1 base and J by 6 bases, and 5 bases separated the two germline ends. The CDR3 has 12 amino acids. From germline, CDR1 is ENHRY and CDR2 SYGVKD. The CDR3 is CAISELGDTQYF. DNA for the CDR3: TGTGCCATCAGTGAGTTGGGGGATACGCAGTATTTT.

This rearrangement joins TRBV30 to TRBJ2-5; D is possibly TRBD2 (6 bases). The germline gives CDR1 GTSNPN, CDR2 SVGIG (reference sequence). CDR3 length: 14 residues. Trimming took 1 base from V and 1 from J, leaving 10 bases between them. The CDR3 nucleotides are TGTGCCTGGAGTGATAAACTAGCCCAAGAGACCCAGTACTTC. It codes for CAWSDKLAQETQYF.

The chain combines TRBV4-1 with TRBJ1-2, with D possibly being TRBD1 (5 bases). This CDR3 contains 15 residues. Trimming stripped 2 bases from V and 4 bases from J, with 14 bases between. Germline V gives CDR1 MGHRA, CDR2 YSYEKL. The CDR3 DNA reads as TGCGCCAGCAGCCAAAGCACAGGAAGCCGCTATGGCTACACCTTC. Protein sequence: CASSQSTGSRYGYTF.

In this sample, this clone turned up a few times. CDR3 sequence (DNA): TGTGCCAGCAGTCGACAGAGCAATCAGCCCCAGCATTTT. This translates into CASSRQSNQPQHF. The rearrangement links TRBV2 to TRBJ1-5; the D gene is possibly TRBD1 (5 bases). CDR3 length equals 13 residues. Trimming took 5 bases from V and 1 from J, leaving 6 bases between them. In germline, CDR1 is SNHLY, CDR2 FYNNEI.

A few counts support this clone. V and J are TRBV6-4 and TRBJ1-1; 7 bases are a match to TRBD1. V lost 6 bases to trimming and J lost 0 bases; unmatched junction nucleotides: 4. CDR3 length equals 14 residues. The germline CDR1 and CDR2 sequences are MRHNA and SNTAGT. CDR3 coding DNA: TGTGCCAGCAGCCCAGGGGGAGTGAACACTGAAGCTTTCTTT. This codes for CASSPGGVNTEAFF.

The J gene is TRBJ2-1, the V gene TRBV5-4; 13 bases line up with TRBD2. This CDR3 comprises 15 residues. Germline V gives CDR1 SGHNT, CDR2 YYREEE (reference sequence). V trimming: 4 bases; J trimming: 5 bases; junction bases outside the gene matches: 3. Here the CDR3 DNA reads TGTGCCAGCAGCCCTGGACTAGCGGGGGACAATGAGCAGTTCTTC. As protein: CASSPGLAGDNEQFF.

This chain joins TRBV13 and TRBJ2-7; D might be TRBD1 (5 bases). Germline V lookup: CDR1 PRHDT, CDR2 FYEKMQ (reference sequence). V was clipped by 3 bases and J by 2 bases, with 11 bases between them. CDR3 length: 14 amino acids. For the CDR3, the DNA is TGTGCCAGCAGCTTGGGCAGGGCCCCCTACGAGCAGTACTTC. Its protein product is CASSLGRAPYEQYF.

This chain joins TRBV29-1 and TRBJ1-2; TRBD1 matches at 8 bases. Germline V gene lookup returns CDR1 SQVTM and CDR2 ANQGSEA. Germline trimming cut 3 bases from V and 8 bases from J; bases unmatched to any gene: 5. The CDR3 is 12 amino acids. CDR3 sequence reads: CSVDQGARGYTF. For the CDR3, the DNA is TGCAGCGTTGATCAGGGGGCGAGGGGCTACACCTTC.

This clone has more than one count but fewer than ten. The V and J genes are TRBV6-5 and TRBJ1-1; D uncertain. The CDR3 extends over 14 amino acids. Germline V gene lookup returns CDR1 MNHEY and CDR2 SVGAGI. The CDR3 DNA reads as TGTGCTTCCTGGCAGGTATCGGCGAAGACTGAAGCTTTCTTT. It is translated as CASWQVSAKTEAFF.

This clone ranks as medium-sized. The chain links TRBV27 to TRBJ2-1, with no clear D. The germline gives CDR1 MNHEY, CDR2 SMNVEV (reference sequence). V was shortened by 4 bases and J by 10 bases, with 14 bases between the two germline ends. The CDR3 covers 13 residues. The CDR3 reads CASSSTVAGEQFF. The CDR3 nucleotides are TGTGCCAGCAGTTCGACTGTAGCAGGCGAGCAGTTCTTC.

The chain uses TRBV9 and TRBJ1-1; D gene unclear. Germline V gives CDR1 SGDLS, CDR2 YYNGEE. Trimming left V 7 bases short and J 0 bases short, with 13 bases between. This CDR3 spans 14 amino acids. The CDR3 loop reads CASGRELMNTEAFF. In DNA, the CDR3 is TGTGCCAGCGGGAGAGAGCTGATGAACACTGAAGCTTTCTTT.

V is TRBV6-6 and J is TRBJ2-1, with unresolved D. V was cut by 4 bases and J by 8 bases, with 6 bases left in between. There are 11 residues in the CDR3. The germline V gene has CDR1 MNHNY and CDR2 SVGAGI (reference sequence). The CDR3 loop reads CASSLVDEQFF. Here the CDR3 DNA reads TGTGCCAGCAGTTTGGTGGATGAGCAGTTCTTC.

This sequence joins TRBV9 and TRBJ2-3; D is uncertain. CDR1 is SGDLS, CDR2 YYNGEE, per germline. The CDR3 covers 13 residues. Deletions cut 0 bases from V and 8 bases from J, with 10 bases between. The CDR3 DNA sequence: TGTGCCAGCAGCGTAGGGTCCCGTAGTACGCAGTATTTT. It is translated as CASSVGSRSTQYF.

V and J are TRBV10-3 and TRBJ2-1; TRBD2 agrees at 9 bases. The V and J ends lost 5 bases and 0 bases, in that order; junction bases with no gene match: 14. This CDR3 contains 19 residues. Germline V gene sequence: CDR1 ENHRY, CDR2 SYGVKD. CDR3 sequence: CAISSRPPTSGSSYNEQFF. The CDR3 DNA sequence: TGTGCCATCAGTTCCCGACCCCCGACTAGCGGCAGCTCCTACAATGAGCAGTTCTTC.

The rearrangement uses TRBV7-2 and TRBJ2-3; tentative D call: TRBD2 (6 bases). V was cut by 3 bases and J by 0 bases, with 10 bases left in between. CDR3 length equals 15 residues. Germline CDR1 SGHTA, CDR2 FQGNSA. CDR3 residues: CASSLDGGSTDTQYF. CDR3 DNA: TGTGCCAGCAGCTTGGACGGGGGTAGCACAGATACGCAGTATTTT.

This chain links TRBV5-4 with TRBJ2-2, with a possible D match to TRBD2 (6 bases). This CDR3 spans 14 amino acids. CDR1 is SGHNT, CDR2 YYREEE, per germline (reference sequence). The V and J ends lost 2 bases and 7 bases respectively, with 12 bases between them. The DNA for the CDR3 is TGTGCCAGCAGCTTAGACACTAGCTACGGGGAGCTGTTTTTT. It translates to CASSLDTSYGELFF. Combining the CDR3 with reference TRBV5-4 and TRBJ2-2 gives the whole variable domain ETGVTQSPTHLIKTRGQQVTLRCSSQSGHNTVSWYQQALGQGPQFIFQYYREEENGRGNFPPRFSGLQFPNYSSELNVNALELDDSALYLCASSLDTSYGELFFGEGSRLTVL.

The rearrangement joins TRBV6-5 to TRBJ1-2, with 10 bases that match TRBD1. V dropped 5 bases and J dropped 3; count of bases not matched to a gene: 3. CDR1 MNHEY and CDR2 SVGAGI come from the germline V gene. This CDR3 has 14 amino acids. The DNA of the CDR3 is TGTGCCAGCAGTCGGGACAGGGGATACTATGGCTACACCTTC. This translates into CASSRDRGYYGYTF.

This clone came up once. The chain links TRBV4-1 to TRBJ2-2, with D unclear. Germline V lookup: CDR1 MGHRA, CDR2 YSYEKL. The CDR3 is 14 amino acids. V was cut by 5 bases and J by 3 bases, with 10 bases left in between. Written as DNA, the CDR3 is TGCGCCAGCAGCTCAGGACCGCACACCGGGGAGCTGTTTTTT. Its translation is CASSSGPHTGELFF.

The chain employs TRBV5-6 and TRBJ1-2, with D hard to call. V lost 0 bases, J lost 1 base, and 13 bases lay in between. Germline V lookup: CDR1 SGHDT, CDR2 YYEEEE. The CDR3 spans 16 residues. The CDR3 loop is CASSLGPSSLNYGYTF. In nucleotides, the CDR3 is TGTGCCAGCAGCTTGGGTCCTTCCAGTCTTAACTATGGCTACACCTTC.

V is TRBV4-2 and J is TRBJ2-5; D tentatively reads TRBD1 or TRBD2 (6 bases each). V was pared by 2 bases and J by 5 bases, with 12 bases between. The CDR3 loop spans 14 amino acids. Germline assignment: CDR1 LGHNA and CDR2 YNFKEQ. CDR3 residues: CASSQSGGGETQYF. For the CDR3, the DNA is TGTGCCAGCAGCCAATCCGGGGGCGGGGAGACCCAGTACTTC.

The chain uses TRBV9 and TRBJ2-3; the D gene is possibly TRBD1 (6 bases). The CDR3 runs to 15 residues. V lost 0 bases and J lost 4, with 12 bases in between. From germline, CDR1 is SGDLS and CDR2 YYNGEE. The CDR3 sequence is CASSVGPGVPDTQYF. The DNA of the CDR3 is TGTGCCAGCAGCGTAGGGCCAGGGGTCCCAGATACGCAGTATTTT.